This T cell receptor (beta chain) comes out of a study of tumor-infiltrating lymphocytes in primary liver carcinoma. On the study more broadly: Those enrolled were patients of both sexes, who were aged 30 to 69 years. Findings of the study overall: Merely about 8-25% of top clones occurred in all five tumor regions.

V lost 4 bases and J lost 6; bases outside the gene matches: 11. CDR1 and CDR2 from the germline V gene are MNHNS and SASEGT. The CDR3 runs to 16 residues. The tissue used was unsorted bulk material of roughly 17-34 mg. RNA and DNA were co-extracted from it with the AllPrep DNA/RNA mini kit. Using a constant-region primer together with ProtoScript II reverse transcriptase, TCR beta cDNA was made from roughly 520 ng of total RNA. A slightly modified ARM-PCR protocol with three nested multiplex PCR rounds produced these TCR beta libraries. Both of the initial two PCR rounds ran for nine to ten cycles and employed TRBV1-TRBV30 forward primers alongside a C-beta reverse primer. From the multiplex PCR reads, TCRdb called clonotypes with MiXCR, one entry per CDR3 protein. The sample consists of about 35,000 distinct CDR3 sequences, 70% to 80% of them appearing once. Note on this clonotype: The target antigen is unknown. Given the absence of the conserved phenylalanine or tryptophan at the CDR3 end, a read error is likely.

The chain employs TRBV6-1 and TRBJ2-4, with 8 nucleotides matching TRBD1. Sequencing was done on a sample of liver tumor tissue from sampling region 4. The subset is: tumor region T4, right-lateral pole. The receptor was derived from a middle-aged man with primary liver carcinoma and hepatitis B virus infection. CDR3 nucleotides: TGTGCCAGCAGTGCCACAGGGGGGTTCGACAGAAACATTCAGTACATC. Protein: CASSATGGFDRNIQYI.